This T cell receptor (beta chain) was retrieved from a study of regulatory T cells in long-lasting Graves disease. Documented time point: newly diagnosed GD, antithyroid drugs for less than 3 months. Scientists built the TCR library using RNA that was extracted from PBMCs. This CDR3 region has 12 residues. The germline CDR1 and CDR2 sequences are LGHDT and YNNKEL (reference sequence). J lost 8 bases, V lost 4 bases, and 2 bases had no gene match. Arm-PCR of CDR3 regions and iRepertoire HTBI primers were used to build TCR beta libraries. TCRdb re-called the multiplex PCR reads through MiXCR, storing one row per CDR3 protein. The table lists about 460,000 distinct CDR3 sequences, 14% of them singletons. There are a few counts of this clonotype. These data also featured in a second study, about T cells in Graves' hyperthyroidism and ophthalmopathy. That source reports: Across 18 months, stable Graves' hyperthyroidism was marked by no progression to ophthalmopathy. In the first-round RT-PCR of the TCR CDR3, the HTBI primer set was used. Stable hyperthyroidism was told apart from ophthalmopathy by a model built on 13 V-J features.

Sequences were derived from peripheral blood mononuclear cells (PBMCs), sampled at new diagnosis, from a patient treated with antithyroid drugs. The chain links TRBV3-1 to TRBJ1-1, with TRBD1 identical over 9 bases. This clonotype was obtained from a woman between 45 and 65 years old with Graves disease. CDR3 loop: CASSRGQGEAFF. In nucleotides, the CDR3 is TGTGCCAGCAGCCGGGGACAGGGAGAAGCTTTCTTT.